Listed here are 18 T cell receptor beta chains from one sample, sequenced in a study of T cell repertoires in cytomegalovirus infection. Their target antigens are unknown. TCRdb reprocessed the reads via MiXCR and lists one record per CDR3 protein. The repertoire includes 800,000 to 950,000 distinct CDR3 sequences, 32% of them detected once, and approximately 13% sits in the top ten. Sample: cultured CD8+ T cells from PBMCs, taken from culture after CMV antigen stimulation. These receptors came from a human donor in good health (CMV status not recorded). Some clones in this sample may be carry-over from other donors' samples.

This clonotype appeared many times. The CDR3 DNA reads TGTGCCAGCAGCTTAGCGTCTAGCGGGGTCTACGAGCAGTACGTC. It encodes CASSLASSGVYEQYV. V usage is TRBV7-2 and J usage is TRBJ2-7, with TRBD2 identical over 9 bases. The CDR3 is 15 residues long. V lost 0 bases, J lost 3 bases, and 3 bases stayed unmatched. Germline assignment: CDR1 SGHTA and CDR2 FQGNSA.

This clonotype is a singleton in its sample. The chain is built from TRBV7-9 and TRBJ2-3, with 7 bases lining up with TRBD2. CDR1 and CDR2 from the germline V gene are SEHNR and FQNEAQ (reference sequence). After removal of 1 base from V and 5 bases from J, the junction contained 9 bases not matched to a gene. This CDR3 region has 16 residues. DNA of the CDR3: TGTGCCAGCAGCTTAGAGTACGGCGGGGGTAGAGATACGCAGTATTTT. Translating it yields CASSLEYGGGRDTQYF.

A remark on this clonotype: A much larger clone sits a single nucleotide away, making a read error possible. V usage is TRBV7-6 and J usage is TRBJ1-5; D remains unclear. In germline, CDR1 is SGHVS, CDR2 FNYEAQ. The CDR3 totals 13 residues. Trimming cost V 4 bases and J 1 base, with 5 bases left between them. The DNA for the CDR3 is TGTGCCAGCAGCTCGGCGAGCAATCAGCCCCAGCATTTT. This encodes CASSSASNQPQHF.

The sample holds one count of this clonotype. The chain is built from TRBV10-3 and TRBJ2-7; possibly TRBD1 for D (6 bases). This CDR3 is built from 18 residues. V shed 1 base and J shed 1 base, with 20 bases lying between them. The V gene's germline CDR1 is ENHRY and CDR2 SYGVKD. CDR3 loop: CAISELKIGTPYSYEQYF. The CDR3, as DNA: TGTGCCATCAGTGAGTTAAAAATAGGGACACCCTATTCCTACGAGCAGTACTTC.

V and J are TRBV6-5 and TRBJ1-6; D remains unclear. The germline CDR1 and CDR2 sequences are MNHEY and SVGAGI. The V end lost 5 bases, the J end lost 0 bases, and 14 bases lay between the germline ends. The CDR3 runs 17 residues. CDR3 loop: CASSPPAGRSYNSPLHF. The CDR3 coding sequence is TGTGCCAGCAGTCCCCCGGCAGGCCGCTCCTATAATTCACCCCTCCACTTT.

This chain joins TRBV9 and TRBJ2-6; D is unclear. CDR3 length: 13 amino acids. Germline V gives CDR1 SGDLS, CDR2 YYNGEE. The ends were cut back, 0 bases at V and 6 bases at J, with 4 bases in the middle. CDR3 amino acids: CASSVGQANVLTF. In DNA, the CDR3 is TGTGCCAGCAGCGTAGGTCAGGCCAACGTCCTGACTTTC.

The rearrangement uses TRBV20-1 and TRBJ2-7; D possibly corresponds to TRBD1 (6 bases). The CDR3 covers 12 residues. Germline V lookup: CDR1 DFQATT, CDR2 SNEGSKA (reference sequence). V was cut by 5 bases and J by 2 bases, with 10 bases left in between. The DNA of the CDR3 is TGCAGTGCTGCTCAGGGGACCTACGAGCAGTACTTC. This codes for CSAAQGTYEQYF.

This clonotype occurred a few times. J is TRBJ1-1 and V is TRBV7-6; the match to TRBD1 covers 8 bases. The germline V gene has CDR1 SGHVS and CDR2 FNYEAQ. CDR3 length equals 14 residues. V dropped 5 bases and J dropped 0; count of bases not matched to a gene: 2. The CDR3 nucleotides read TGTGCCAGCAGCGGGGGACAGGTGAACACTGAAGCTTTCTTT. Translating it yields CASSGGQVNTEAFF.

This clonotype has ten or more counts. This chain connects TRBV2 to TRBJ2-2; 8 bases line up with TRBD1. Germline V gene lookup returns CDR1 SNHLY and CDR2 FYNNEI. The CDR3 is 16 amino acids. J was trimmed by 3 bases and V by 5 bases; bases with no gene match: 8. CDR3 nucleotide sequence: TGTGCCAGCAGTCCCGACAGGGGAATTTACACCGGGGAGCTGTTTTTT. It yields the protein CASSPDRGIYTGELFF.

The V gene is TRBV14, the J gene TRBJ1-2; 7 bases are a match to TRBD1. CDR3 length equals 17 residues. J gave up 3 bases and V 4 bases, and 14 bases lay outside the gene matches. Germline CDR1 reads SGHDN; CDR2 reads FVKESK. This CDR3 reads CASSPWDSYYLDYGYTF. The CDR3 nucleotides are TGTGCCAGCAGCCCCTGGGACAGCTACTATCTGGACTATGGCTACACCTTC.

The V gene is TRBV2, the J gene TRBJ1-2; 11 nucleotides line up with TRBD1. The ends lost 11 bases at V and 3 bases at J; junction bases unmatched: 5. The germline CDR1 and CDR2 sequences are SNHLY and FYNNEI. The CDR3 has 13 amino acids. CDR3 loop: CASGQGAYYGYTF. The CDR3 bases are TGTGCCTCCGGACAGGGGGCTTACTATGGCTACACCTTC.

The gene calls are TRBV6-2 or TRBV6-3 and TRBJ1-1; D is unresolved. The CDR3 covers 13 residues. The V and J ends lost 4 bases and 4 bases respectively, with 10 bases between them. The germline CDR1 and CDR2 sequences are MNHEY and SVGEGT. DNA of the CDR3: TGTGCCAGCAGTTGGCCAGCGGGCACTGAAGCTTTCTTT. Its protein product is CASSWPAGTEAFF.

This clonotype has ten or more counts. The CDR3 nucleotides read TGTGCCAGCAGCTTAGAACGAGGACGTGGCTACACCTTC. This sequence encodes CASSLERGRGYTF. The rearrangement links TRBV7-9 to TRBJ1-2; D is ambiguous. Deletions cut 1 base from V and 7 bases from J, with 10 bases between. The CDR3 loop spans 13 amino acids. Germline CDR1 SEHNR, CDR2 FQNEAQ (reference sequence).

This clonotype was observed at least ten times. The chain carries TRBV7-6 and TRBJ2-5, with TRBD2 as a possible D gene (6 bases). Germline V gene lookup returns CDR1 SGHVS and CDR2 FNYEAQ. The V end was cut by 2 bases, the J end by 5 bases, with 9 bases between. CDR3 size: 13 residues. The DNA for the CDR3 is TGTGCCAGCAGCTTAAGACTAGAGGAGACCCAGTACTTC. Its translation is CASSLRLEETQYF.

This chain joins TRBV19 and TRBJ1-6; D is undetermined. V was shortened by 2 bases and J by 7 bases, with 12 bases between the two germline ends. CDR3 length: 15 residues. The germline gives CDR1 LNHDA, CDR2 SQIVND (reference sequence). In DNA, the CDR3 is TGTGCCAGTAGTATAAGGCGTGAGAGGAATTCACCCCTCCACTTT. Amino acids: CASSIRRERNSPLHF.

The genes are TRBV19 and TRBJ1-5; D is ambiguous. Trimming removed 7 bases from V and 7 bases from J, with 17 bases in between. Germline V gene lookup returns CDR1 LNHDA and CDR2 SQIVND (reference sequence). The CDR3 spans 14 residues. The CDR3 region is CASTLSREGQPQHF. The CDR3 region has the DNA TGTGCCAGTACCCTCTCCCGGGAAGGGCAGCCCCAGCATTTT.

This clonotype has just one count. This chain links TRBV10-3 with TRBJ1-2; a weak D match, TRBD1 (6 bases). The germline CDR1 and CDR2 sequences are ENHRY and SYGVKD. This CDR3 is 12 amino acids long. V was shortened by 6 bases and J by 8 bases, with 13 bases between the two germline ends. The DNA for the CDR3 is TGTGCCATCAGGAGGACAGTTTCAGGCTACACCTTC. Amino acid sequence: CAIRRTVSGYTF.

This sequence joins TRBV11-3 and TRBJ2-3; the D gene is possibly TRBD1 (6 bases). Germline CDR1 reads SGHNT; CDR2 reads YENEEA. The ends were cut back, 3 bases at V and 6 bases at J, with 16 bases in the middle. The CDR3 is made up of 15 amino acids. Written as DNA, the CDR3 is TGTGCCAGCAGCTTTTCGACAGGATTGCATGATACGCAGTATTTT. Amino acid sequence: CASSFSTGLHDTQYF.